This TCR beta chain was sequenced during a study of cytomegalovirus exposure and HLA in healthy donors. PCR amplification relied on 60 Vbeta primers (plus 13 Jbeta primers). Here immunoSEQ multiplex PCR was the method, and the copy in TCRdb shows in-frame clones only, minus some. This table holds roughly 150,000 clones, about four fifths found once. V shed 4 bases and J 2 bases; nucleotides not matched to a gene: 6. The V gene's germline CDR1 is SGHDT and CDR2 YYEEEE. The CDR3 loop spans 15 amino acids. Turning to this clone: Its antigen remains unidentified.

Regarding the study as a whole: The authors considered a cluster of highly shared sequence variants likely to be a sequencing artifact.

The genes are TRBV5-6 and TRBJ1-2; TRBD1 agrees at 9 bases. This receptor was identified in a male donor in good health and CMV-seropositive. The sequenced sample consisted of PBMCs. CDR3 in DNA: TGTGCCAGCAGCCGTAGACAGGGGGAGAACTATGGCTACACCTTC. Translation gives CASSRRQGENYGYTF. The full variable domain, in which reference TRBV5-6 and TRBJ1-2 provide the parts outside the CDR3, is DAGVTQSPTHLIKTRGQQVTLRCSPKSGHDTVSWYQQALGQGPQFIFQYYEEEERQRGNFPDRFSGHQFPNYSSELNVNALLLGDSALYLCASSRRQGENYGYTFGSGTRLTVV.